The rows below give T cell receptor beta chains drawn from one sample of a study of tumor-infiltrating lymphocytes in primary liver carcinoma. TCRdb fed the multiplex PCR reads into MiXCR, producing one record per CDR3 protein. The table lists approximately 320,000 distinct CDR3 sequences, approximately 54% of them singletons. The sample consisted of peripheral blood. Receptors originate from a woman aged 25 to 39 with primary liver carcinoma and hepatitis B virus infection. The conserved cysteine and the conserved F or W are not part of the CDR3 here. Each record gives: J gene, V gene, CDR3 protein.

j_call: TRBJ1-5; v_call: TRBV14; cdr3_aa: ASSQGSQPQH
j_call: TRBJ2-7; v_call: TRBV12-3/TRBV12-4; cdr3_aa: ASRTRDLGYEQY
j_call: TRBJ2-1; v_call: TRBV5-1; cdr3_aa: ASSSTGGRGGNEQF
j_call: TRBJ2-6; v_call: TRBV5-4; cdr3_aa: ASSPGSFFSGANVMT
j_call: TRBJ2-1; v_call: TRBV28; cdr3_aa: ASSLGLAVNEQF
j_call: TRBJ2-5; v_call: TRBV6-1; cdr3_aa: ASMGTLQETQY
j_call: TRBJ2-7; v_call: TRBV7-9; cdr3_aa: ASSFGFYEQY
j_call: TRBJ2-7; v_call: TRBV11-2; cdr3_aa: TSSLDQTSGSNYVQY
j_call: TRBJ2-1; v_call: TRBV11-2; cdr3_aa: ASSFGTSGWNEQF
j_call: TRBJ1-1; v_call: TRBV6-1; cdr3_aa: ASSEEGQRLGTEAF
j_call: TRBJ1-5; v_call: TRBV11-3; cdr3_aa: ASSKLDSSSNQPQH
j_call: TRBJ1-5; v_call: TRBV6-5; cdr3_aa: ASRSGTGAGNQPQH
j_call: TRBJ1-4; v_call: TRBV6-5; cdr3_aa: ASSPRGGNEKLF
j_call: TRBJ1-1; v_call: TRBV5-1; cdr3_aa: ASSPGTGLTEAF
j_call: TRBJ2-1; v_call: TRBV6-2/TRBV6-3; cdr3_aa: ASILAPREF
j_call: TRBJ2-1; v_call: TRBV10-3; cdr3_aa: AISGDSYDEQF